The subject of this entry is one T cell receptor beta chain. This sample is drawn from a study of shared clonotypes between healthy human individuals. This table comes from immunoSEQ multiplex PCR, and its TCRdb copy is limited to in-frame clones, with some not included. The data hold approximately 2.5 million clones, with more than 90% observed a single time. CDR1 and CDR2 (germline): SGHRS, YFSETQ. This CDR3 has 14 residues. The V and J ends lost 1 base and 7 bases, in that order; junction bases with no gene match: 5. The chain uses TRBV5-1 and TRBJ2-7; 10 nucleotides align to TRBD1. Sequencing was done on a sample of naive CD4+ T cells sorted from blood. Stated subset: CD45RA+ positively selected. This clonotype originated in a man aged 18 to 30 in good health. The CDR3 bases are TGCGCCAGCAGCTTGTCGACAGGGGGCGCGGAGCAGTACTTC. Translated, it gives CASSLSTGGAEQYF.